One sample yielded the 9 T cell receptor beta chains listed below, sequenced in a study of blood T cells in healthy people across ages. A second PCR of 7 to 11 cycles used a sample-barcoded 5' primer and a J-beta primer mix. TCRdb reprocessed the 5' RACE reads with MiXCR, giving one entry per CDR3 protein. The profile shows hundreds of thousands of distinct CDR3 sequences, around two fifths of them singletons. The sequenced sample consisted of blood. All receptors derive from a man aged 55 to 69 in good health.

V and J are TRBV7-9 and TRBJ1-5; 7 nucleotides agree with TRBD1. This CDR3 is 14 amino acids long. The V gene's germline CDR1 is SEHNR and CDR2 FQNEAQ (reference sequence). Trimming removed 6 bases from V and 6 bases from J; junction bases left unmatched: 8. The CDR3: CASSNDRVAQPQHF. CDR3 nucleotides: TGTGCCAGCAGTAACGACAGGGTGGCTCAGCCCCAGCATTTT.

The genes are TRBV7-9 and TRBJ1-2; TRBD1 might be the D (6 bases). V lost 5 bases and J lost 4, with 20 bases in between. This CDR3 contains 16 residues. Germline values: CDR1 SEHNR, CDR2 FQNEAQ (reference sequence). The CDR3 loop is CASSPPAGGRGYGYTF. The CDR3 nucleotides are TGTGCCAGCAGCCCCCCTGCCGGGGGGCGCGGCTATGGCTACACCTTC.

This clonotype was recorded a few times. This chain joins TRBV7-8 and TRBJ2-7; no definite D call. Germline V CDR1 and CDR2: SGHVS, FQNEAQ. Trimming removed 5 bases at V and 3 bases at J, with 14 bases between. This CDR3 has 14 amino acids. The CDR3 is CASSQLEPNYEQYF. The CDR3 DNA reads TGTGCCAGCAGCCAGCTCGAACCCAACTACGAGCAGTACTTC.

The gene calls are TRBV21-1 and TRBJ2-7; the DNA was not used to check the table's D call, TRBD1. TRBV21-1 is a pseudogene locus. There are 15 residues in the CDR3. This CDR3 reads CASSKAAGMAHEQYF. CDR3 nucleotides: TGTGCCAGCAGCAAAGCGGCAGGGATGGCCCACGAGCAGTACTTC.

V is TRBV6-6 and J is TRBJ2-2; perhaps TRBD1 as D (5 bases). This CDR3 region has 15 residues. Germline V gives CDR1 MNHNY, CDR2 SVGAGI (reference sequence). V was pared by 7 bases and J by 3 bases, with 15 bases between. Written as DNA, the CDR3 is TGTGCCAGCAACGACGGTAGGGGTGACACCGGGGAGCTGTTTTTT. Protein sequence: CASNDGRGDTGELFF.

In regard to this clonotype: Relative to the germline gene, one junction end is altered; a read error may explain this. This chain connects TRBV7-6 to TRBJ2-7, with 11 bases that match TRBD2. This CDR3 has 18 residues. CDR1 SGHVS and CDR2 FNYEAQ come from the germline V gene. CDR3: CASRLATGTSGPSYEQYF. The CDR3 nucleotides are TGTGCCAGCCGCTTAGCGACTGGGACTAGCGGACCCTCCTACGAGCAGTACTTC.

This clonotype was seen a handful of times. CDR3 sequence (DNA): TGCAGTGCTAGATTCGACAGGGACTCTAACTATGGCTACACCTTC. Its translation is CSARFDRDSNYGYTF. The chain links TRBV20-1 to TRBJ1-2; 7 bases fit TRBD1. This CDR3 has 15 residues. Germline CDR1 DFQATT, CDR2 SNEGSKA (reference sequence). The ends lost 2 bases at V and 0 bases at J; junction bases unmatched: 6.

The chain combines TRBV5-1 with TRBJ2-7, with D maybe TRBD1 (6 bases). There are 14 residues in the CDR3. Trimming pared 4 bases from V and 1 base from J, leaving 12 bases between. Germline V gene lookup returns CDR1 SGHRS and CDR2 YFSETQ. The CDR3 protein is CASSLDRQSYEQYF. In nucleotides, the CDR3 is TGCGCCAGCAGCCTCGACAGGCAATCCTACGAGCAGTACTTC. The full variable domain, with the rest looked up from reference TRBV5-1 and TRBJ2-7, is KAGVTQTPRYLIKTRGQQVTLSCSPISGHRSVSWYQQTPGQGLQFLFEYFSETQRNKGNFPGRFSGRQFSNSRSEMNVSTLELGDSALYLCASSLDRQSYEQYFGPGTRLTVT.

This chain uses TRBV3-1 with TRBJ1-2; TRBD1 matches 8 bases. The CDR3 extends over 16 amino acids. V was clipped by 5 bases and J by 4 bases; unmatched bases: 12. CDR1 and CDR2 from the germline V gene are LGHDT and YNNKEL (reference sequence). The CDR3 nucleotides are TGTGCCAGCAGCTTAATACAGGGGGATCGTGGCTATGGCTACACCTTC. It is translated as CASSLIQGDRGYGYTF.